The rows below give T cell receptor beta chains drawn from one sample of a study of T-cell reconstitution after alpha-beta-depleted transplantation in children. TCRdb reprocessed the PCR reads via MiXCR and lists one record per CDR3 protein. The table has about 140,000 distinct CDR3 sequences, 7.5% to 9% seen once. The sample here was PBMCs, mostly from graft donor cells, taken 180 days after TCRalphabeta/CD19-depleted stem cell transplant. These TCRs come from a female patient between 2 and 15 years old who had a stem cell transplant for congenital amegakaryocytic thrombocytopenia, so the T cells may come from the graft donor. Each CDR3 is given with its conserved first and last residue. The D gene is left open where the match is weak. Rows give clone size only sometimes, using once, few, many, or a class for an expanded clone.

d_gene | j_gene | v_gene | abundance | CDR3nt | CDR3aa
TRBD2 | TRBJ2-1 | TRBV6-2/TRBV6-3 | many | TGTGCCAGCAGTTACTCGAGGCTAGCGGGAGAGCAGTTCTTC | CASSYSRLAGEQFF
TRBD1 | TRBJ2-7 | TRBV7-2 | NA | TGTGCCAGCAGCTTAGCGATGGGACAGTTATACTACGAGCAGTACTTC | CASSLAMGQLYYEQYF
NA | TRBJ2-2 | TRBV4-1 | NA | TGCGCCAGCAGCAACCGGGGGCGGGAGCGGAGCGGGGAGCTGTTTTTT | CASSNRGRERSGELFF
TRBD1 | TRBJ2-7 | TRBV5-1 | few | TGCGCCAGCAGCTCTTCGACCGGGACAGACTACGAGCAGTACTTC | CASSSSTGTDYEQYF
NA | TRBJ2-7 | TRBV7-9 | few | TGTGCCAGCAGCTCGACCGTCTACGAGCAGTACTTC | CASSSTVYEQYF
NA | TRBJ2-3 | TRBV28 | few | TGTGCCAGCAGAACAGGGTATGGCACAGATACGCAGTATTTT | CASRTGYGTDTQYF
NA | TRBJ2-1 | TRBV10-3 | many | TGTGCCATCAGTGAGGGGGCCCCCTACAATGAGCAGTTCTTC | CAISEGAPYNEQFF
NA | TRBJ2-3 | TRBV7-9 | NA | TGTGCCAGCAGCTTAGCGGCGGGGAAGGCTGGCACAGATACGCAGTATTTT | CASSLAAGKAGTDTQYF
NA | TRBJ2-1 | TRBV6-1 | NA | TGTGCCAGCAGCCATGAAGGGGGGTCCTACAATGAGCAGTTCTTC | CASSHEGGSYNEQFF
TRBD1 | TRBJ1-1 | TRBV20-1 | many | TGCAGTGCTACCGACAGGGCCTCTATGAACACTGAAGCTTTCTTT | CSATDRASMNTEAFF
NA | TRBJ1-5 | TRBV28 | many | TGTGCCAGCACTACTCAACAGGGAGGGCATCAGTATGGGCATTTT | CASTTQQGGHQYGHF
NA | TRBJ2-5 | TRBV5-1 | many | TGCGCCAGCAGCTTGGATCTAAACAGGGTGGAGACCCAGTACTTC | CASSLDLNRVETQYF
NA | TRBJ1-2 | TRBV6-2/TRBV6-3 | many | TGTGCCAGCAGTTACTCGAATCAGGGGATTAATGGCTACACCTTC | CASSYSNQGINGYTF
NA | TRBJ2-2 | TRBV29-1 | many | TGCAGCGCCTTCCGCGGGGAGCTGTTTTTT | CSAFRGELFF
TRBD2 | TRBJ2-5 | TRBV3-1 | NA | TGTGCCAGCACCCTACTAGCGGTTCAAGAGACCCAGTACTTC | CASTLLAVQETQYF
NA | TRBJ1-1 | TRBV27 | many | TGTGCCAGCAGTTTGACGAGGGACACTGAAGCTTTCTTT | CASSLTRDTEAFF
NA | TRBJ2-7 | TRBV5-6 | many | TGTGCCAGCAGCTTGTACACCGATTGGGGTTACGAGCAGTACTTC | CASSLYTDWGYEQYF